The T cell receptor beta chain under discussion was sequenced for a study of T cell clonotyping in hematopoietic cell transplantation. The CDR3 extends over 16 amino acids. In germline, CDR1 is MNHEY, CDR2 SVGAGI. J lost 6 bases, V lost 4 bases, and 11 bases had no gene match. Generated by immunoSEQ multiplex PCR, the TCRdb table keeps only in-frame clones and is missing some. The sample gives roughly 13,000 clones, 80% to 95% of which show up once; 6% to 8.5% is in the top ten. Here the sequenced sample was PBMCs, taken 100 days after allogeneic stem cell transplant. This TCR was sampled from a female patient aged 45-65 years who had an allogeneic stem cell transplant from an unrelated donor, so the T cells may come from the graft donor. Some clones in this sample may be carry-over from other donors' samples. V and J are TRBV6-5 and TRBJ2-3; TRBD1 aligns across 9 bases. The CDR3 here is CASSSTGTGMEDTQYF. For the CDR3, the DNA is TGTGCCAGCAGTTCTACCGGGACAGGGATGGAGGATACGCAGTATTTT.